This TCR beta chain derives from a study of T cell responses to AZD1222 COVID-19 vaccine. Study-wide points: Donors skewed white British and female; clonal diversity was possibly underestimated. Receipt of two AZD1222 doses was followed by a rise in Spike-specific TCR breadth and depth.

The V gene lost 0 bases and the J gene lost 5 bases, with 14 bases spanning the gap. Germline V gene sequence: CDR1 SGHNT, CDR2 YYREEE (reference sequence). The CDR3 is 15 residues long. On this clone: Its antigen is not identified.

Here immunoSEQ multiplex PCR was the method, and the copy in TCRdb shows in-frame clones only, minus some. This table has some 130,000 clones, approximately 88% appearing once. The material was peripheral blood, obtained on day 0 of MenACWY control vaccination. The rearrangement uses TRBV5-4 and TRBJ1-1; TRBD1 might be the D (5 bases). The receptor comes from an adult in good health. The CDR3 reads CASSLAGPGRTEAFF. CDR3 bases: TGTGCCAGCAGCTTGGCAGGTCCAGGGCGAACTGAAGCTTTCTTT.